The clone carrying this T cell receptor (beta chain) showed up many times. Its antigen remains unidentified. Between the trimmed V and J ends, which lost 3 bases and 6 bases, there was a span of 13 bases. The CDR3 contains 14 residues. Germline lookup yields CDR1 SGHVS and CDR2 FNYEAQ. This entry belongs to a study of T-cell reconstitution after alpha-beta-depleted transplantation in children. General study points: Several hundred expanded graft clones reportedly were the source of alpha-beta T cells about two months after transplant.

The TCRbeta library was prepared with unique molecular identifiers. Each CDR3 protein gets one entry after TCRdb re-called the PCR reads with MiXCR. This sample has about 300,000 distinct CDR3 sequences; around 10% occur once, and the top ten carry over 6%. The V call is TRBV7-6, the J call TRBJ2-3; D is undetermined. The material sequenced was PBMCs, taken before TCRalphabeta/CD19-depleted stem cell transplant. This clonotype was obtained from a boy younger than two with acute myeloid leukemia, due to receive a stem cell transplant. The CDR3 protein is CASSFDTYKDTQYF. The CDR3 DNA reads as TGTGCCAGCAGCTTTGACACATACAAGGATACGCAGTATTTT.